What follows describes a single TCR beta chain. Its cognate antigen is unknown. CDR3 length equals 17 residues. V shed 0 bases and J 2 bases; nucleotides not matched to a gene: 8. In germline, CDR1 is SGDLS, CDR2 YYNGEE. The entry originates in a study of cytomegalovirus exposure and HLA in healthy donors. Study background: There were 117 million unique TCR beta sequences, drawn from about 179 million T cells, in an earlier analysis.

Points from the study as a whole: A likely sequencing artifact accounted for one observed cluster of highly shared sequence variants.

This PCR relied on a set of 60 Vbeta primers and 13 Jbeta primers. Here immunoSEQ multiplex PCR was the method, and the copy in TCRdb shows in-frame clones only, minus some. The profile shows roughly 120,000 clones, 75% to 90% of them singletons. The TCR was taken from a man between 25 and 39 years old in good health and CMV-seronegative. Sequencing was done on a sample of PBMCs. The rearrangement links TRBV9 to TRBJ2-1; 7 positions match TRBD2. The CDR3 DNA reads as TGTGCCAGCAGCGTAGTTCTCGCGGGAGTCACCTACAATGAGCAGTTCTTC. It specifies CASSVVLAGVTYNEQFF.